These T cell receptor beta chains were read from a single sample in a study of blood T cell repertoires in COVID-19. The assay was immunoSEQ multiplex PCR, and TCRdb's table has in-frame clones only and misses some. Of around 300,000 clones listed, over 80% are singletons. Sequenced material: PBMCs or T cells enriched from blood (not recorded which). The receptors here all came from a man aged 25 to 40 who had recovered from COVID-19. Both conserved end residues are part of each CDR3. Rows may omit the clone size; those that give it use once, few, many or a size class.

J gene | clone size | V gene | CDR3 protein
TRBJ1-2 | NA | TRBV5-1 | CASSLQGRYGYTF
TRBJ1-1 | NA | TRBV10-3 | CAISELKTGDTEAFF
TRBJ2-3 | NA | TRBV5-1 | CASSRWGGFTDTQYF
TRBJ2-4 | NA | TRBV4-1 | CASSQPQGYRDIQYF
TRBJ1-2 | NA | TRBV19 | CASSIKDWEGYTF
TRBJ2-4 | once | TRBV5-4 | CASSSRGSKNIQYF
TRBJ1-1 | NA | TRBV29-1 | CSVETAMNTEAFF
TRBJ2-6 | once | TRBV7-9 | CASSLYVSEVWAGANVLTF
TRBJ2-1 | NA | TRBV5-6 | CASSFDRGLSYNEQFF
TRBJ1-5 | NA | TRBV6-5 | CASSPRTGEQPQHF
TRBJ2-5 | NA | TRBV28 | CASSPQRLLEETQYF
TRBJ2-1 | NA | TRBV10-3 | CAISDLDEQFF
TRBJ1-5 | once | TRBV19 | CASIMEAGGQPQHF
TRBJ1-4 | NA | TRBV6-5 | CASSRGEGRVEKLFF
TRBJ1-1 | few | TRBV4-2 | CASSQEYWQGNTEAFF
TRBJ2-1 | NA | TRBV5-4 | CASSFLQGGDEQFF
TRBJ2-3 | NA | TRBV10-3 | CAIRGQGGTDTQYF
TRBJ2-7 | NA | TRBV6-5 | CASSYLEGGYYEQYF
TRBJ2-2 | once | TRBV7-8 | CASMRRWTGSGELFF
TRBJ2-7 | once | TRBV6-6 | CASSYEVSGYEQYF
TRBJ2-3 | NA | TRBV5-1 | CASSLRGRYTDTQYF
TRBJ2-7 | NA | TRBV21-1 | CASSNLRGVSSYEQYF
TRBJ1-5 | NA | TRBV19 | CASSRRADLRGEPQHF
TRBJ2-1 | NA | TRBV5-6 | CASSFIGGRNEQFF
TRBJ1-1 | NA | TRBV28 | CASSLSPGGNTEAFF
TRBJ2-7 | NA | TRBV3-1/TRBV3-2 | CASSRPGGREQYF
TRBJ2-7 | NA | TRBV4-1 | CASSQDRGSSYEQYF
TRBJ1-2 | NA | TRBV7-9 | CASSLVPGANYGYTF
TRBJ2-3 | NA | TRBV28 | CASSPGTGRTDTQYF
TRBJ2-7 | NA | TRBV14 | CASSVGYRRGEQYF
TRBJ2-3 | NA | TRBV15 | CATSPRTSGGGTDTQYF
TRBJ2-2 | many | TRBV3-1/TRBV3-2 | CASSQARAGGQGGELFF
TRBJ1-6 | NA | TRBV6-1 | CASSEMRGYDSPLHF
TRBJ2-1 | NA | TRBV11-3 | CASSPQRTGHNEQFF